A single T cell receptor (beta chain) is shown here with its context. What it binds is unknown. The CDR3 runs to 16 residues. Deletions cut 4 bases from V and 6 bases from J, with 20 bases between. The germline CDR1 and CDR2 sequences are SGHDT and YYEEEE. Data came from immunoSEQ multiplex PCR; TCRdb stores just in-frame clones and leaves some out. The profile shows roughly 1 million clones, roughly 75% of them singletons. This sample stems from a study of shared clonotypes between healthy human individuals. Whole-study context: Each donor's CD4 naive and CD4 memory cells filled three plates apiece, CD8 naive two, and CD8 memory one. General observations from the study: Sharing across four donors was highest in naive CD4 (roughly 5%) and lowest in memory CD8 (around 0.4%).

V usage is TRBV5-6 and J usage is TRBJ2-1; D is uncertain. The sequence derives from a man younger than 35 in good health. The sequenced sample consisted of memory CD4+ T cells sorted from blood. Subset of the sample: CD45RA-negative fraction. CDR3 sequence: CASSLELRLTRNEQFF. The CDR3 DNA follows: TGTGCCAGCAGCCTGGAGCTCCGACTTACCCGCAATGAGCAGTTCTTC.